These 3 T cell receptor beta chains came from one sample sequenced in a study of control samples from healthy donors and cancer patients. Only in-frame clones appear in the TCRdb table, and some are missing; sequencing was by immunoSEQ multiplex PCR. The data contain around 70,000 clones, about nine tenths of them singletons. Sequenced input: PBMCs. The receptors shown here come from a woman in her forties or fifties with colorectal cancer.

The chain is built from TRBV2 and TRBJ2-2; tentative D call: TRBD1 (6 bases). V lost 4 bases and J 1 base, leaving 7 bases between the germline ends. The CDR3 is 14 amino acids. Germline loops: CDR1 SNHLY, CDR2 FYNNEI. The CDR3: CASSGGGNTGELFF. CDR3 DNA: TGTGCCAGCAGTGGAGGGGGGAACACCGGGGAGCTGTTTTTT.

CDR3: CASSYVAVIITDTQYF. Here the CDR3 DNA reads TGTGCCAGCAGTTACGTAGCGGTGATTATCACAGATACGCAGTATTTT. The chain carries TRBV6-2 or TRBV6-3 and TRBJ2-3, with D possibly matching TRBD2 (6 bases). The CDR3 loop spans 16 amino acids. Trimming removed 2 bases from V and 2 bases from J, with 14 bases in between. Looked up from germline, CDR1 is MNHEY and CDR2 is SVGEGT.

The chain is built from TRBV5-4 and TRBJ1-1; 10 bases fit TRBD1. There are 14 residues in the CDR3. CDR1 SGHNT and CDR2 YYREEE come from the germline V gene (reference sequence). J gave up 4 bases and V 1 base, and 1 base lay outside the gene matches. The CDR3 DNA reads TGTGCCAGCAGCTTGTGGACAGGGGGCACTGAAGCTTTCTTT. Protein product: CASSLWTGGTEAFF.